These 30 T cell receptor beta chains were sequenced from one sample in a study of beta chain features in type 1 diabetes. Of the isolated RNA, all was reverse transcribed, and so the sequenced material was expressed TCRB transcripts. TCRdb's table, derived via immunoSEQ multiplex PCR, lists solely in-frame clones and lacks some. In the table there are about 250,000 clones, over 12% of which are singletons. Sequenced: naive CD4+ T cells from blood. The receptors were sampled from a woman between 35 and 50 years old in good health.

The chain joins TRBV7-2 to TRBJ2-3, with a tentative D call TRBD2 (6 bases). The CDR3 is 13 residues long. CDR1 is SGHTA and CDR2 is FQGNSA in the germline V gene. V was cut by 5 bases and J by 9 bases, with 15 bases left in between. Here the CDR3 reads CASSLNRGLTQYF. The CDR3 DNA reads TGTGCCAGCAGCCTTAATCGGGGGTTAACGCAGTATTTT.

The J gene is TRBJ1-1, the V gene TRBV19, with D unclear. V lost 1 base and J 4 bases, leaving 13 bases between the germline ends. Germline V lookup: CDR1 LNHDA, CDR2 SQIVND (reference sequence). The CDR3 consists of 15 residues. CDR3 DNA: TGTGCCAGTAGTATAGGTGTTTTTCGCGGCACTGAAGCTTTCTTT. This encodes CASSIGVFRGTEAFF.

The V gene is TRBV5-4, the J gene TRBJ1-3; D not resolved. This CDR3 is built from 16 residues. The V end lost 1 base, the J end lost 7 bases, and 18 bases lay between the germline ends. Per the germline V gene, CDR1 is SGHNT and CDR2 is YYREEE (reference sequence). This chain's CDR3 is CASSLLPTQRRNTIYF. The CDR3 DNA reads TGTGCCAGCAGCTTGTTACCTACTCAGAGGAGGAACACCATATATTTT. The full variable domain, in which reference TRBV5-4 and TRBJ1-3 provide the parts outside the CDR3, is ETGVTQSPTHLIKTRGQQVTLRCSSQSGHNTVSWYQQALGQGPQFIFQYYREEENGRGNFPPRFSGLQFPNYSSELNVNALELDDSALYLCASSLLPTQRRNTIYFGEGSWLTVV.

The CDR3 protein is CSVDPRQGGNEAFF. CDR3 in DNA: TGCAGCGTAGACCCTAGACAGGGTGGGAATGAAGCTTTCTTT. The chain combines TRBV29-1 with TRBJ1-1; 7 nucleotides line up with TRBD1. Losses at the gene ends were 6 bases for V and 7 bases for J; bases not matched to a gene: 14. This CDR3 has 14 amino acids. The germline CDR1 and CDR2 sequences are SQVTM and ANQGSEA.

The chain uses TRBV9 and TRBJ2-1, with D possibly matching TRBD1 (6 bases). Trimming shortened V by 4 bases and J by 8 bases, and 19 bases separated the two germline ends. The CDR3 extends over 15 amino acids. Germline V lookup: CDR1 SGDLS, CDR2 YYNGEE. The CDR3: CASSPRQGMLDEQFF. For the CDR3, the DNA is TGTGCCAGCAGCCCCCGGCAGGGGATGCTGGATGAGCAGTTCTTC. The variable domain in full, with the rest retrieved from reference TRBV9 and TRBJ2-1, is DSGVTQTPKHLITATGQRVTLRCSPRSGDLSVYWYQQSLDQGLQFLIQYYNGEERAKGNILERFSAQQFPDLHSELNLSSLELGDSALYFCASSPRQGMLDEQFFGPGTRLTVL.

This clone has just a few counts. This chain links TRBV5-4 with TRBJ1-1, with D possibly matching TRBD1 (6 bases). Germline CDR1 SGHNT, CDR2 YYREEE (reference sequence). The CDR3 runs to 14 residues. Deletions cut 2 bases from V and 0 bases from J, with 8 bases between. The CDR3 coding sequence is TGTGCCAGCAGCTTTAACAGGGTGAACACTGAAGCTTTCTTT. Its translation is CASSFNRVNTEAFF.

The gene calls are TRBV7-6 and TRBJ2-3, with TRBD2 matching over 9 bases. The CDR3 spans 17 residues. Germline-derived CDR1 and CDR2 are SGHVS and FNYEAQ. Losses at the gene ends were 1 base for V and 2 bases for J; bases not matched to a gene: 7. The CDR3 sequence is CASSLVVPGLATDTQYF. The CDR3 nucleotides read TGTGCCAGCAGCTTAGTCGTCCCGGGACTAGCCACAGATACGCAGTATTTT.

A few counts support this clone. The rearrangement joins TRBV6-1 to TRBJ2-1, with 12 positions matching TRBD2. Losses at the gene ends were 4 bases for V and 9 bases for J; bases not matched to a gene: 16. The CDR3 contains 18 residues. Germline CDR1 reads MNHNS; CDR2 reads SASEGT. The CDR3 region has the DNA TGTGCCAGCAGTGCCCAAGGGGCCCTAGCGGGGGGGCAAGGTGAGCAGTTCTTC. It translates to CASSAQGALAGGQGEQFF.

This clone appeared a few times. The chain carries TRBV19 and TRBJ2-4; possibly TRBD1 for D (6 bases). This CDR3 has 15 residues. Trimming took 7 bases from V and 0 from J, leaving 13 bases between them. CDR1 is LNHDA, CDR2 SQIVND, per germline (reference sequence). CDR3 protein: CASTSMGAAKNIQYF. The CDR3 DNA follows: TGTGCCAGTACGAGCATGGGGGCAGCCAAAAACATTCAGTACTTC.

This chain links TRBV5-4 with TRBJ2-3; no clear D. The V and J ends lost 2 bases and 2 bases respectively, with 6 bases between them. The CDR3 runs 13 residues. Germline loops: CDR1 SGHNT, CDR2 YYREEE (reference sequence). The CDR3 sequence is CASSFPITDTQYF. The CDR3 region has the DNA TGTGCCAGCAGCTTCCCCATCACAGATACGCAGTATTTT.

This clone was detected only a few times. CDR3 coding DNA: TGCAGCGTTCTGAACAGGGGGCGAAATGAGCAGTTCTTC. Translating gives CSVLNRGRNEQFF. The gene calls are TRBV29-1 and TRBJ2-1; 9 nucleotides agree with TRBD1. Germline V CDR1 and CDR2: SQVTM, ANQGSEA. With 5 bases clipped from V and 7 bases from J, the junction kept 6 bases outside the gene matches. CDR3 length: 13 amino acids.

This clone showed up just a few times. CDR3 region: CASSFQGRFGDTQYF. The CDR3 DNA follows: TGTGCCAGCAGCTTTCAGGGGCGGTTTGGAGATACGCAGTATTTT. The chain is built from TRBV5-5 and TRBJ2-3; D may be TRBD1 (6 bases). Trimming stripped 2 bases from V and 5 bases from J, with 15 bases between. The germline CDR1 and CDR2 sequences are SGHKS and YYEKEE (reference sequence). This CDR3 has 15 amino acids.

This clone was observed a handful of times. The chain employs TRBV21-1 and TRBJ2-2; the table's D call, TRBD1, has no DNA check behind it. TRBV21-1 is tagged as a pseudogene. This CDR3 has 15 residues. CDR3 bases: TGTGCCAGCAGCCCCTGGGGACAGGTTCCCGGGGAGCTGTTTTTT. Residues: CASSPWGQVPGELFF.

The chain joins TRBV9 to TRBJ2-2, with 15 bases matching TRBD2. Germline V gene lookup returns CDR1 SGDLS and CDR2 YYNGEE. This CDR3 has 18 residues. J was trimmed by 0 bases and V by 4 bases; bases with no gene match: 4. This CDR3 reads CASSPGTSGGTNTGELFF. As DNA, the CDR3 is TGTGCCAGCAGCCCCGGGACTAGCGGGGGGACGAACACCGGGGAGCTGTTTTTT. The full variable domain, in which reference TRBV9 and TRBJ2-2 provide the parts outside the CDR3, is DSGVTQTPKHLITATGQRVTLRCSPRSGDLSVYWYQQSLDQGLQFLIQYYNGEERAKGNILERFSAQQFPDLHSELNLSSLELGDSALYFCASSPGTSGGTNTGELFFGEGSRLTVL.

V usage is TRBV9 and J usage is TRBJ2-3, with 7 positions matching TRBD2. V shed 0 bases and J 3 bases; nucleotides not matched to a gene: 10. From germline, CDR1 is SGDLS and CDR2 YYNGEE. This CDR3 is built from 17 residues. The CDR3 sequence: CASSVDPRGGVTDTQYF. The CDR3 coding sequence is TGTGCCAGCAGCGTAGACCCCCGCGGGGGAGTAACAGATACGCAGTATTTT.

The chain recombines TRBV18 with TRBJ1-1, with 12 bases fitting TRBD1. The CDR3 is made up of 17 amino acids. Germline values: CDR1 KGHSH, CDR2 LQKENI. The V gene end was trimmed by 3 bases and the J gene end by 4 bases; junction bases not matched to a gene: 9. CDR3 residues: CASSPPGQGAGGTEAFF. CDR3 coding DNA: TGTGCCAGCTCACCTCCGGGACAGGGGGCCGGAGGCACTGAAGCTTTCTTT.

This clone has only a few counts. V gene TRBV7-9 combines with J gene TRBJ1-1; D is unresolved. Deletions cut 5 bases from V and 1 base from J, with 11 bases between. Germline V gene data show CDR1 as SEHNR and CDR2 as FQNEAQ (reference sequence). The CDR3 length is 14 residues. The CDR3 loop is CASSATTWNTEAFF. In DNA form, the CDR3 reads TGTGCCAGCAGCGCGACTACATGGAACACTGAAGCTTTCTTT.

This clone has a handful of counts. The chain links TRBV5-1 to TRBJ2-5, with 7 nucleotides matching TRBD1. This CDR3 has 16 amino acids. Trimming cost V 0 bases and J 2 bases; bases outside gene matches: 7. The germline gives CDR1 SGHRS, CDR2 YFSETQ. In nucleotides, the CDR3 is TGCGCCAGCAGCTTGGCCCTGTCAGGGGGTCAAGAGACCCAGTACTTC. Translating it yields CASSLALSGGQETQYF.

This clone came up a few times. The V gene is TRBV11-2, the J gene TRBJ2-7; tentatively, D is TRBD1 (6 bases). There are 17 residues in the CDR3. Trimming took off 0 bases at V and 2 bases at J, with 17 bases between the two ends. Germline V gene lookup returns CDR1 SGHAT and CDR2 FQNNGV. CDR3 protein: CASSLDRTGTSPYEQYF. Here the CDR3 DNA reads TGTGCCAGCAGCTTAGATCGAACCGGGACATCCCCCTACGAGCAGTACTTC.

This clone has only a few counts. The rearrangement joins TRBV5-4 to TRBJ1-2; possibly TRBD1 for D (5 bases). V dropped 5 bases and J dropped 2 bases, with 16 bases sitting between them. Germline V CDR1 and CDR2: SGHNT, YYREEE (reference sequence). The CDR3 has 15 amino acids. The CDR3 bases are TGTGCCAGCAGACCCAGGGAGGGGAGCAACTATGGCTACACCTTC. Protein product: CASRPREGSNYGYTF.

CDR3 nucleotides: TGTGCCAGCTCACCTTTGGAGGAAACTGAAGCTTTCTTT. It is translated as CASSPLEETEAFF. V gene TRBV18 combines with J gene TRBJ1-1; D is uncertain. V was cut by 3 bases and J by 5 bases, with 10 bases left in between. The CDR3 has 13 amino acids. Germline CDR1 reads KGHSH; CDR2 reads LQKENI. Complete variable domain (other parts from reference TRBV18 and TRBJ1-1): NAGVMQNPRHLVRRRGQEARLRCSPMKGHSHVYWYRQLPEEGLKFMVYLQKENIIDESGMPKERFSAEFPKEGPSILRIQQVVRGDSAAYFCASSPLEETEAFFGQGTRLTVV.

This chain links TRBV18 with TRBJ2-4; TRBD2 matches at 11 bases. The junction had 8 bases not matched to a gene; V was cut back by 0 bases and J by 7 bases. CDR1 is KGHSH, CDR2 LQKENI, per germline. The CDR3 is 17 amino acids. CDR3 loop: CASSPPYSGGADNIQYF. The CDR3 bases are TGTGCCAGCTCACCACCTTATAGCGGGGGGGCCGATAACATTCAGTACTTC.

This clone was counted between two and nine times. The CDR3 protein is CASSLGLAGSDTQYF. The DNA for the CDR3 is TGTGCCAGCAGCTTAGGACTAGCGGGGTCGGATACGCAGTATTTT. The chain recombines TRBV7-2 with TRBJ2-3; 11 bases align to TRBD2. Germline CDR1 is SGHTA and CDR2 is FQGNSA. The CDR3 contains 15 residues. With 1 base clipped from V and 6 bases from J, the junction kept 3 bases outside the gene matches. The variable domain in full, with the rest retrieved from reference TRBV7-2 and TRBJ2-3, is GAGVSQSPSNKVTEKGKDVELRCDPISGHTALYWYRQSLGQGLEFLIYFQGNSAPDKSGLPSDRFSAERTGGSVSTLTIQRTQQEDSAVYLCASSLGLAGSDTQYFGPGTRLTVL.

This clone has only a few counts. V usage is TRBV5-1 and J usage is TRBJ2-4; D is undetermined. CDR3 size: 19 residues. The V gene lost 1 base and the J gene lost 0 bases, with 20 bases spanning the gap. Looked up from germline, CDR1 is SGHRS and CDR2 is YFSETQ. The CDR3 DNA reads TGCGCCAGCAGCTTGAGTCTCGCTGGGCAGCAACTAGCCAAAAACATTCAGTACTTC. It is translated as CASSLSLAGQQLAKNIQYF.

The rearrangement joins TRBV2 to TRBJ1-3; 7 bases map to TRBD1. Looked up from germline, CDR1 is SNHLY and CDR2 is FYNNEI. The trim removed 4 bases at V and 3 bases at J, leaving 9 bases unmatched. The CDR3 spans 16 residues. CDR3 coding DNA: TGTGCCAGCAGTGCCCCGACAGGGTCCGGTGGAAACACCATATATTTT. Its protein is CASSAPTGSGGNTIYF.

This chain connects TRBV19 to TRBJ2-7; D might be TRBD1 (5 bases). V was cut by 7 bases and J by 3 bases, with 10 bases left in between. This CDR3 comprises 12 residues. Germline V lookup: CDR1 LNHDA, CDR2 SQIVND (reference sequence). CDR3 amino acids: CASKDTFYEQYF. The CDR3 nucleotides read TGTGCCAGTAAGGACACCTTCTACGAGCAGTACTTC.

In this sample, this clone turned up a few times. CDR3 in amino acids: CASSLARLAGVDTQYF. In DNA, the CDR3 is TGTGCCAGCAGCTTAGCGCGGCTAGCGGGGGTGGATACGCAGTATTTT. V gene TRBV7-9 combines with J gene TRBJ2-3; the match to TRBD2 covers 10 bases. The germline V gene encodes CDR1 SEHNR and CDR2 FQNEAQ (reference sequence). Germline trimming cut 0 bases from V and 6 bases from J; bases unmatched to any gene: 6. CDR3 length equals 16 residues.

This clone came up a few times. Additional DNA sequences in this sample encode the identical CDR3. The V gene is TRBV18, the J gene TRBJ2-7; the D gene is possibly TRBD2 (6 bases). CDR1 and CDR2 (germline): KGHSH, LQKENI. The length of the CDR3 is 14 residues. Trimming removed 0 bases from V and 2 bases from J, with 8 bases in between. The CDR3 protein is CASSPPAGTYEQYF. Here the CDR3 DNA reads TGTGCCAGCTCACCACCCGCGGGAACCTACGAGCAGTACTTC.

The CDR3 DNA reads TGCGCCAGCAGCCAAGGGGGCCCTAAGGGGGACAGGGGGACTGAAGCTTTCTTT. Translation gives CASSQGGPKGDRGTEAFF. The chain is built from TRBV4-1 and TRBJ1-1; TRBD1 matches 11 bases. Germline V gene sequence: CDR1 MGHRA, CDR2 YSYEKL. With 1 base clipped from V and 5 bases from J, the junction kept 12 bases outside the gene matches. The CDR3 is 18 amino acids.

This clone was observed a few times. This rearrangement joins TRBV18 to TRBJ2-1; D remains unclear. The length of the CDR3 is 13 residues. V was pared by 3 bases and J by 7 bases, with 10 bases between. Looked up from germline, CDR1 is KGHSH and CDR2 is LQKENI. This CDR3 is CASSPLLENEQFF. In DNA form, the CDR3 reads TGTGCCAGCTCACCCCTCCTAGAGAATGAGCAGTTCTTC. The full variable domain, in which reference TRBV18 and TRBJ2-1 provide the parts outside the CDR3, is NAGVMQNPRHLVRRRGQEARLRCSPMKGHSHVYWYRQLPEEGLKFMVYLQKENIIDESGMPKERFSAEFPKEGPSILRIQQVVRGDSAAYFCASSPLLENEQFFGPGTRLTVL.